Sequencing of this T cell receptor (beta chain) was carried out in a study of identical twins. The study, taken as a whole, reports: Researchers reported excess low generation probability among twin-shared out-of-frame alpha sequences. Within cord blood, abundant beta clonotypes carried fewer insertions, but memory repertoires showed no such trend.

In this sample, this clonotype turned up many times. Antigen unknown. TCRdb reprocessed the 5' RACE reads via MiXCR and lists one record per CDR3 protein. The table has about 720,000 distinct CDR3 sequences, roughly 8% seen once. V lost 5 bases and J lost 4; bases outside the gene matches: 4. The length of the CDR3 is 14 residues. These data were also reused for a study on yellow fever vaccine responses in identical twins.

The chain is built from TRBV12-3 or TRBV12-4 and TRBJ2-7; the match to TRBD2 covers 11 bases. Sequences were obtained from PBMCs. This sequence originates from a woman aged 18-29 years in good health. CDR3 protein: CASSRLAGTYEQYF. CDR3 DNA: TGTGCCAGCAGTCGACTAGCGGGAACATACGAGCAGTACTTC.